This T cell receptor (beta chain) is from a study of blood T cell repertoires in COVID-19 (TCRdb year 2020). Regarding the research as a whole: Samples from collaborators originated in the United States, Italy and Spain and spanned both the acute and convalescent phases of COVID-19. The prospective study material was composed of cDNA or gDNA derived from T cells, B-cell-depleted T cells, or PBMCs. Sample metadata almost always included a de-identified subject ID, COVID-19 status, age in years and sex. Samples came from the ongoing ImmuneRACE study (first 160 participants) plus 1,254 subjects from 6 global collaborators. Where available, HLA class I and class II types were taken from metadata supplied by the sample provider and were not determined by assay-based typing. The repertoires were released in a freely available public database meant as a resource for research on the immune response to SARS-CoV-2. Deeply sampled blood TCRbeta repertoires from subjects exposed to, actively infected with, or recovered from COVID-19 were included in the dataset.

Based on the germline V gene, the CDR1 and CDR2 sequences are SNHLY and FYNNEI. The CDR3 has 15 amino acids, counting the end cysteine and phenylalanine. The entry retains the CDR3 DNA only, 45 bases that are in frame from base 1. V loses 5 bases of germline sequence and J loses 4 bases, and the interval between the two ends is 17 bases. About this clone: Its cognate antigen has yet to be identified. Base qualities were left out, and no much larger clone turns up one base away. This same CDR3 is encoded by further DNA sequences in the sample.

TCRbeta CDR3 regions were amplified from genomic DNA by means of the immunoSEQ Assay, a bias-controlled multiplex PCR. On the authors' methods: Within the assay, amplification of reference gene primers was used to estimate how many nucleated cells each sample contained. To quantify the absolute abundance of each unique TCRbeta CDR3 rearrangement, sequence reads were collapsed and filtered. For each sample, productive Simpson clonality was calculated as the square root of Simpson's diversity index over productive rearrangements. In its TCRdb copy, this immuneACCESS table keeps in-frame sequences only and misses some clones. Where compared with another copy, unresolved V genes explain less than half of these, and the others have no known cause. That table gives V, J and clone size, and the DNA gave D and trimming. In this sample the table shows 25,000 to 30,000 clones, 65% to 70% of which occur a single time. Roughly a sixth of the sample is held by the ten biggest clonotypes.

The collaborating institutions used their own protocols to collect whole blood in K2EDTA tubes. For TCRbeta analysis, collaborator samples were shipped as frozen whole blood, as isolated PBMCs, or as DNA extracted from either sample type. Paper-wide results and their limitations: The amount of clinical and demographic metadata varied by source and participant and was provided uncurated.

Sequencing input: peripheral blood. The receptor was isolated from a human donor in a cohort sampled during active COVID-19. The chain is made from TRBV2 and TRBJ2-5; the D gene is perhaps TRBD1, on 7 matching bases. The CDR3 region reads CASSLTGRAGETQYF. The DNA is TGTGCCAGCAGTTTGACAGGGCGAGCGGGAGAGACCCAGTACTTC.